This paragraph covers one T cell receptor beta chain sequence. As to treatment: 15 to 20 received Ad26.COV2.S at low or high dose, single or two shots; roughly five received placebo; per-sample allocation not given. Collection of samples fell on day 63 after the first vaccine or placebo injection. Within Boston, the person who donated was an adult of 18-55 years. The CDR3 runs to 14 residues. After removal of 2 bases from V and 10 bases from J, the junction contained 11 bases not matched to a gene. Germline V gives CDR1 SQVTM, CDR2 ANQGSEA. The record originates from a study of Ad26.COV2.S vaccination and SARS-CoV-2 variants. On the study more broadly: Donor was in the COV1001 Ad26.COV2.S trial arm.

Some clones are missing from TCRdb's copy, which holds only in-frame ones; the method was immunoSEQ multiplex PCR. This table has hundreds of thousands of clones, about 89% appearing once. The starting material was peripheral blood, obtained in a trial of Ad26.COV2.S vaccine versus placebo. The chain carries TRBV29-1 and TRBJ2-3, with 8 bases that match TRBD2. This TCR was recovered from a person aged 18-65 years who received the Ad26.COV2.S COVID-19 vaccine or a placebo. This CDR3 is CSVEQRLATAAQYF. The CDR3 DNA is TGCAGCGTTGAACAGCGACTAGCGACCGCGGCGCAGTATTTT.